Presented here are 22 T cell receptor beta chains from one specimen sequenced in a study of human T cells and chemical hapten exposure. TCRdb itself ran the RACE reads through MiXCR, one entry per CDR3 protein. The repertoire includes roughly 120,000 distinct CDR3 sequences, roughly 9% of them detected once, and roughly 1.8% sits in the top ten. Time point: healthy volunteer bleed at 2 weeks. Unseparated into fractions, whole blood served as the source from which total RNA was extracted. The material sequenced was whole blood. The source is a male donor in good health. Some clones in this sample may be carry-over from other donors' samples.

This clonotype was observed a handful of times. The J gene is TRBJ1-1, the V gene TRBV6-6; a possible D gene is TRBD1 (6 bases). V dropped 0 bases and J dropped 4 bases, with 12 bases sitting between them. The CDR3 length is 15 residues. Germline loops: CDR1 MNHNY, CDR2 SVGAGI (reference sequence). CDR3 sequence reads: CASSYSGRGATEAFF. The CDR3 DNA follows: TGTGCCAGCAGTTACTCTGGCAGGGGAGCCACTGAAGCTTTCTTT.

The chain joins TRBV6-1 to TRBJ1-5, with D hard to call. The CDR3 is made up of 17 amino acids. V was cut by 4 bases and J by 0 bases, with 16 bases left in between. Germline V gene data show CDR1 as MNHNS and CDR2 as SASEGT. The CDR3 coding sequence is TGTGCCAGCAGTGTCCTCAGGACGGATTATAGCAATCAGCCCCAGCATTTT. This translates into CASSVLRTDYSNQPQHF.

This clonotype has only a few counts. This chain joins TRBV12-3 or TRBV12-4 and TRBJ1-4; 7 bases line up with TRBD1. The CDR3 extends over 14 amino acids. V shed 8 bases and J 8 bases; nucleotides not matched to a gene: 11. CDR3 in DNA: TGTGCCAGCCGACCAGGGGGTATAGGCGAAAAACTGTTTTTT. Its translation is CASRPGGIGEKLFF.

This clonotype was picked up many times. The V and J genes are TRBV20-1 and TRBJ2-7, with 9 bases fitting TRBD2. The CDR3 length is 13 residues. Germline CDR1 is DFQATT and CDR2 is SNEGSKA (reference sequence). J lost 6 bases, V lost 1 base, and 4 bases had no gene match. The CDR3: CSARGTSELEQYF. In DNA form, the CDR3 reads TGCAGTGCTAGAGGGACTAGCGAGCTCGAGCAGTACTTC.

This chain joins TRBV5-4 and TRBJ1-1; tentative D call: TRBD1 (5 bases). Trimming removed 0 bases from V and 4 bases from J, with 13 bases in between. Germline CDR1 and CDR2: SGHNT and YYREEE (reference sequence). CDR3 size: 15 residues. The DNA for the CDR3 is TGTGCCAGCAGCTTGGAAAAGGGGCGGACCACTGAAGCTTTCTTT. Amino acid sequence: CASSLEKGRTTEAFF. Full variable domain (outside the CDR3, taken from reference TRBV5-4 and TRBJ1-1): ETGVTQSPTHLIKTRGQQVTLRCSSQSGHNTVSWYQQALGQGPQFIFQYYREEENGRGNFPPRFSGLQFPNYSSELNVNALELDDSALYLCASSLEKGRTTEAFFGQGTRLTVV.

The J gene is TRBJ1-3, the V gene TRBV7-9; unclear D gene. Germline lookup yields CDR1 SEHNR and CDR2 FQNEAQ (reference sequence). V gave up 2 bases and J gave up 4 bases, with 6 bases separating them. This CDR3 has 13 amino acids. The CDR3, as DNA: TGTGCCAGCAGCTTACCGGGAGGAAACACCATATATTTT. Translated: CASSLPGGNTIYF.

In this sample, this clonotype turned up many times. This sequence joins TRBV6-5 and TRBJ2-7, with 9 bases that match TRBD1. This CDR3 is built from 14 residues. Germline values: CDR1 MNHEY, CDR2 SVGAGI. V dropped 6 bases and J dropped 5; count of bases not matched to a gene: 8. CDR3 sequence: CASRGTGFRHEQYF. As DNA, the CDR3 is TGTGCCAGCAGAGGGACAGGGTTTCGTCACGAGCAGTACTTC.

This chain's CDR3 is CASRRTGVDNEQFF. In DNA form, the CDR3 reads TGTGCCAGCAGGCGGACAGGGGTCGACAATGAGCAGTTCTTC. The chain combines TRBV2 with TRBJ2-1; 9 bases match TRBD1. The CDR3 has 14 amino acids. V dropped 6 bases and J dropped 5; count of bases not matched to a gene: 5. CDR1 SNHLY and CDR2 FYNNEI come from the germline V gene. The complete variable domain, with remaining parts taken from reference TRBV2 and TRBJ2-1, reads EPEVTQTPSHQVTQMGQEVILRCVPISNHLYFYWYRQILGQKVEFLVSFYNNEISEKSEIFDDQFSVERPDGSNFTLKIRSTKLEDSAMYFCASRRTGVDNEQFFGPGTRLTVL.

The chain recombines TRBV7-3 with TRBJ1-1; 7 nucleotides line up with TRBD1. Unmatched junction bases numbered 11, after V lost 0 bases and J lost 4 bases. The CDR3 has 17 amino acids. Germline CDR1 is SGHTA and CDR2 is FQGTGA. CDR3 protein: CASSLTGTAAAVTEAFF. In DNA, the CDR3 is TGTGCCAGCAGCTTAACCGGGACAGCCGCGGCGGTCACTGAAGCTTTCTTT.

This clonotype was counted between two and nine times. The J gene is TRBJ1-2, the V gene TRBV29-1; no clear D. Germline lookup yields CDR1 SQVTM and CDR2 ANQGSEA. Trimming shortened V by 5 bases and J by 3 bases, and 13 bases separated the two germline ends. The CDR3 contains 13 residues. The CDR3 sequence is CSVRSRTDYGYTF. CDR3 nucleotide sequence: TGCAGCGTTCGGTCGAGAACGGACTATGGCTACACCTTC.

This clonotype was observed at least ten times. The V and J genes are TRBV20-1 and TRBJ2-3; 9 bases are shared with TRBD2. V was clipped by 3 bases and J by 0 bases; unmatched bases: 7. This CDR3 is 16 amino acids long. Germline loops: CDR1 DFQATT, CDR2 SNEGSKA (reference sequence). CDR3 sequence (DNA): TGCAGTGCTAGTAAGCGGGGGGCCCCTAGCACAGATACGCAGTATTTT. Translating it yields CSASKRGAPSTDTQYF.

This clonotype was counted at least ten times. This chain uses TRBV5-1 with TRBJ2-7, with 8 positions matching TRBD2. Germline loops: CDR1 SGHRS, CDR2 YFSETQ. V lost 6 bases and J lost 6; bases outside the gene matches: 11. CDR3 size: 14 residues. In DNA, the CDR3 is TGCGCCAGCAAACCGGGACTAGAGGCCTTCGAGCAGTACTTC. Protein sequence: CASKPGLEAFEQYF.

This clonotype was picked up many times. The J gene is TRBJ1-6, the V gene TRBV4-2; the D gene is possibly TRBD1 (5 bases). Trimming pared 0 bases from V and 8 bases from J, leaving 14 bases between. Germline V gives CDR1 LGHNA, CDR2 YNFKEQ. CDR3 size: 16 residues. The CDR3 protein is CASSQDVGQGHSPLHF. The CDR3 region has the DNA TGTGCCAGCAGCCAAGACGTAGGGCAGGGTCATTCACCCCTCCACTTT.

In its sample, this clonotype was seen a few times. The CDR3 spells CASSLGTATGELFF. The CDR3 bases are TGTGCCAGCAGCTTAGGTACAGCCACCGGGGAGCTGTTTTTT. The chain employs TRBV11-2 and TRBJ2-2; D unresolved. Germline CDR1 reads SGHAT; CDR2 reads FQNNGV. The CDR3 loop spans 14 amino acids. Between the trimmed V and J ends, which lost 1 base and 4 bases, there was a span of 7 bases.

The chain joins TRBV18 to TRBJ2-3; D gene ambiguous. Germline V CDR1 and CDR2: KGHSH, LQKENI. Trimming shortened V by 0 bases and J by 4 bases, and 2 bases separated the two germline ends. CDR3 length equals 12 residues. The CDR3 sequence: CASSPPSDTQYF. The DNA for the CDR3 is TGTGCCAGCTCACCACCGTCAGATACGCAGTATTTT.

This clonotype was found many times. V gene TRBV7-2 combines with J gene TRBJ2-7, with D unresolved. Germline CDR1 reads SGHTA; CDR2 reads FQGNSA. CDR3 length: 12 residues. Trimming removed 5 bases at V and 3 bases at J, with 8 bases between. In DNA form, the CDR3 reads TGTGCCAGCAGCCCCTCCCTCTACGAGCAGTACTTC. Amino acid sequence: CASSPSLYEQYF.

This clonotype was seen many times. J is TRBJ1-2 and V is TRBV29-1, with a weak D call TRBD1 (5 bases). The V end lost 3 bases, the J end lost 5 bases, and 13 bases lay between the germline ends. This CDR3 spans 13 amino acids. Germline CDR1 and CDR2: SQVTM and ANQGSEA. The CDR3, as DNA: TGCAGCGTTGATGAGGGGACGGTATATGGCTACACCTTC. It yields the protein CSVDEGTVYGYTF.

This clonotype was seen at least ten times. V usage is TRBV25-1 and J usage is TRBJ2-1; TRBD1 aligns across 9 bases. The V gene end was trimmed by 6 bases and the J gene end by 0 bases; junction bases not matched to a gene: 0. This CDR3 region has 14 residues. Germline V lookup: CDR1 MGHDK, CDR2 SYGVNS. The chain's CDR3 is CASRGQGSYNEQFF. CDR3 DNA: TGTGCCAGCAGGGGACAGGGCTCCTACAATGAGCAGTTCTTC.

The J gene is TRBJ2-1, the V gene TRBV4-1; a possible D gene is TRBD2 (6 bases). Germline values: CDR1 MGHRA, CDR2 YSYEKL. The CDR3 is 18 amino acids. The germline V and J ends were trimmed by 2 bases and 1 base, with 18 bases remaining between them. CDR3 DNA sequence: TGCGCCAGCAGCCAATTCCCTACTAGCCCCCCTTCCTACAATGAGCAGTTCTTC. This codes for CASSQFPTSPPSYNEQFF.

This clonotype was detected only a few times. This rearrangement joins TRBV12-3 or TRBV12-4 to TRBJ1-5, with a tentative D call TRBD1 (5 bases). This CDR3 is 12 amino acids long. The V and J ends lost 9 bases and 4 bases respectively, with 10 bases between them. CDR3 protein: CASQEGNQPQHF. The CDR3, as DNA: TGTGCCAGTCAGGAGGGGAATCAGCCCCAGCATTTT.

The J gene is TRBJ2-1, the V gene TRBV3-1; 7 bases line up with TRBD2. This CDR3 has 15 amino acids. V lost 1 base, J lost 6 bases, and 6 bases stayed unmatched. The germline V gene has CDR1 LGHDT and CDR2 YNNKEL (reference sequence). CDR3 DNA sequence: TGTGCCAGCAGCCAAGGAAGCGGGATCGGCAATGAGCAGTTCTTC. This gives the protein CASSQGSGIGNEQFF.

The rearrangement links TRBV7-9 to TRBJ1-1; unclear D gene. CDR1 is SEHNR, CDR2 FQNEAQ, per germline (reference sequence). This CDR3 comprises 14 residues. The V end lost 5 bases, the J end lost 3 bases, and 13 bases lay between the germline ends. DNA of the CDR3: TGTGCCAGCAGCCTAGAACAGTTTGACACTGAAGCTTTCTTT. This encodes CASSLEQFDTEAFF. The full variable domain, completed using reference TRBV7-9 and TRBJ1-1, is DTGVSQNPRHKITKRGQNVTFRCDPISEHNRLYWYRQTLGQGPEFLTYFQNEAQLEKSRLLSDRFSAERPKGSFSTLEIQRTEQGDSAMYLCASSLEQFDTEAFFGQGTRLTVV.